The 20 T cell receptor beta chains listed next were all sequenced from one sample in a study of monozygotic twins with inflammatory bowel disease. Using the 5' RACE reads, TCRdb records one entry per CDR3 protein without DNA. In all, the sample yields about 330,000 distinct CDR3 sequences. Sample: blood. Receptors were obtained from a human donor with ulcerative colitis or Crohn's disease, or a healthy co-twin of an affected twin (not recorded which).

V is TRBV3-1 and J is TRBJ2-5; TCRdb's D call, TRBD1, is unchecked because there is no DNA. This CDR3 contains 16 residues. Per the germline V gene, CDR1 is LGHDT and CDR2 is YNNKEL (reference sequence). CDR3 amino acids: CASSPPASTGRETQYF.

This CDR3 is CASSPAGTESYEQYF. The chain couples TRBV5-1 to TRBJ2-7; TCRdb's D call of TRBD1 is untestable without DNA. Germline lookup yields CDR1 SGHRS and CDR2 YFSETQ. CDR3 size: 15 residues.

CDR3 amino acids: CASSSTTMNTEAFF. The chain couples TRBV12-3 or TRBV12-4 to TRBJ1-1. This CDR3 comprises 14 residues.

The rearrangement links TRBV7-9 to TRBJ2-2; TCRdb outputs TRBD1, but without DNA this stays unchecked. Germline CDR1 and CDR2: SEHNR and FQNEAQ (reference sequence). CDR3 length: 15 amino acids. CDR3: CASSPGTGETGELFF. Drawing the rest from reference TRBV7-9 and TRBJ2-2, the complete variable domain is DTGVSQNPRHKITKRGQNVTFRCDPISEHNRLYWYRQTLGQGPEFLTYFQNEAQLEKSRLLSDRFSAERPKGSFSTLEIQRTEQGDSAMYLCASSPGTGETGELFFGEGSRLTVL.

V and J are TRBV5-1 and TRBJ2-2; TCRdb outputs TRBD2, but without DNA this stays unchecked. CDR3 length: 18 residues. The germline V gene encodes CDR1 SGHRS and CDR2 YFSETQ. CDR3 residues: CASSLGYTSGSGTGELFF.

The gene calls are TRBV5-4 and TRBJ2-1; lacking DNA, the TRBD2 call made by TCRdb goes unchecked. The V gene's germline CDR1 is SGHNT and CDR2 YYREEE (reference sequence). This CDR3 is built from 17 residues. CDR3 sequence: CASSSLRLSSSYNEQFF.

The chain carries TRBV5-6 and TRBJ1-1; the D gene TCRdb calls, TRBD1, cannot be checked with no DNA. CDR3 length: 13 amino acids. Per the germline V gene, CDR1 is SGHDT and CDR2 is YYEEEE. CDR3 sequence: CASSPWTGYEAFF.

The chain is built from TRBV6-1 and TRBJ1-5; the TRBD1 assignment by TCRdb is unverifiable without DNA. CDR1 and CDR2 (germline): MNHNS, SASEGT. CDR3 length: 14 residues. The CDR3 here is CASSPLQGAQPQHF.

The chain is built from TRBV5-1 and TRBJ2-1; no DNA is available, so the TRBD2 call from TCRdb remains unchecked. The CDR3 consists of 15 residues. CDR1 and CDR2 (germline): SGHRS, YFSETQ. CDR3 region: CASSLGGTSSNEQFF.

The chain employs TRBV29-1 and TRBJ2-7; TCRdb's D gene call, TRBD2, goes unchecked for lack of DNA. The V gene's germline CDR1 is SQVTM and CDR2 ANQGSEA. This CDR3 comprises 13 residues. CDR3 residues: CSAWTSGAFEQYF.

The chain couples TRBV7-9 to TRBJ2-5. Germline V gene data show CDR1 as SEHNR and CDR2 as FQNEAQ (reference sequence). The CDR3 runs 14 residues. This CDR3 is CASSFSTLQETQYF. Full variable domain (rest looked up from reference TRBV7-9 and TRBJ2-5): DTGVSQNPRHKITKRGQNVTFRCDPISEHNRLYWYRQTLGQGPEFLTYFQNEAQLEKSRLLSDRFSAERPKGSFSTLEIQRTEQGDSAMYLCASSFSTLQETQYFGPGTRLLVL.

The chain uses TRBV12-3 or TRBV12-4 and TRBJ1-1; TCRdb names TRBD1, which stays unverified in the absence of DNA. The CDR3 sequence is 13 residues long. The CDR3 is CASSLKGDTEAFF.

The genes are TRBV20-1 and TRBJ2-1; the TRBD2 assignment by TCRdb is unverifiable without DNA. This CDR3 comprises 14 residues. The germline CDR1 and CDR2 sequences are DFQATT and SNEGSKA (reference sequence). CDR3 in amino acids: CSARVTSGNNEQFF.

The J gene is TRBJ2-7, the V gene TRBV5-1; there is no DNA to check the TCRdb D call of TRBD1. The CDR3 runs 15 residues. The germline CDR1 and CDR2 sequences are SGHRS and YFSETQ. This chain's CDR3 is CASSLARDRGGEQYF.

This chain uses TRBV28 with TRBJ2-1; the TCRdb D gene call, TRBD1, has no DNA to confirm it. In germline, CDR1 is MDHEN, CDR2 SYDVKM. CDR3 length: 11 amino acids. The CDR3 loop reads CASSSPRQQFF.

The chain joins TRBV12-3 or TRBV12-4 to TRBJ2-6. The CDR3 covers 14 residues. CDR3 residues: CASRGTAGANVLTF.

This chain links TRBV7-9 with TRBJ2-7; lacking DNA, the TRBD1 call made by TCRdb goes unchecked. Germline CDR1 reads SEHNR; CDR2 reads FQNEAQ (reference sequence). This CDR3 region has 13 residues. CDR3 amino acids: CASSFPGSYEQYF.

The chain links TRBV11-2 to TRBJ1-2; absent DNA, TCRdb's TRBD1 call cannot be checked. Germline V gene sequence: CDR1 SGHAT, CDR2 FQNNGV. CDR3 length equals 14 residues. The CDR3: CASSTLTGDYGYTF.

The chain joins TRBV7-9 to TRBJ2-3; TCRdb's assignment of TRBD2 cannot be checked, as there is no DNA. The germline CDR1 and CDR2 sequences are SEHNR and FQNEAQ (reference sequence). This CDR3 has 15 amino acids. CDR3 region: CASRRSAGGTDTQYF.

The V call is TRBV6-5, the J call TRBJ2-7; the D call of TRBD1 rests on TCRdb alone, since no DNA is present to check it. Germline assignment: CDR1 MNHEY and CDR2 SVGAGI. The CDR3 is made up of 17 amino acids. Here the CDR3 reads CASSYSSRTGGTYEQYF.